This paragraph reports one T cell receptor beta chain. V lost 10 bases and J lost 0, with 22 bases in between. Germline CDR1 reads MDHEN; CDR2 reads SYDVKM. The CDR3 runs to 17 residues. The data derive from a study of blood T cell repertoires in COVID-19. Study-wide background: Acute-phase and convalescent COVID-19 samples originated in the United States, Italy and Spain. PBMCs, B-cell-depleted T cells, or T cells were the source of the cDNA or gDNA that made up the material.

As originally analysed: Amplification of reference gene primers provided the estimated nucleated cell counts. Here immunoSEQ multiplex PCR was the method, and the copy in TCRdb shows in-frame clones only, minus some. V and J calls plus clone size are reproduced from that table; the DNA served to infer D and trimming. The table has approximately 160,000 clones, 90% to 95% seen once. This receptor was obtained from a man in his forties or fifties with acute or convalescent COVID-19. Sequencing was carried out using peripheral blood. The J gene is TRBJ1-5, the V gene TRBV28; tentatively, D is TRBD1 (6 bases). The CDR3 DNA reads TGTGCCACCATTACAGCAGGACAGCCTTATAGCAATCAGCCCCAGCATTTT. It yields the protein CATITAGQPYSNQPQHF.